The next 12 T cell receptor beta chains were all read from a single sample in a study of blood T cells in healthy people across ages. Alongside a J-beta primer mix, a sample-barcoded 5' primer served in a second PCR lasting about 6 to 11 cycles. TCRdb fed the 5' RACE reads into MiXCR, producing one record per CDR3 protein. The sample yields 1 million or so distinct CDR3 sequences, around 27% seen once. This sample also appeared in a second study, on T cells of mothers and their children.

The sequenced material came from blood. These receptors all stem from a girl aged 2-10 years in good health.

There are a few counts of this clonotype. The chain recombines TRBV29-1 with TRBJ2-7; D is undetermined. Trimming stripped 3 bases from V and 4 bases from J, with 7 bases between. CDR1 is SQVTM, CDR2 ANQGSEA, per germline. The CDR3 consists of 11 residues. The CDR3 bases are TGCAGCGTTGAGTTCGGGTACGAGCAGTACTTC. Protein: CSVEFGYEQYF.

This rearrangement joins TRBV6-6 to TRBJ2-1; no clear D. The germline gives CDR1 MNHNY, CDR2 SVGAGI (reference sequence). The V end lost 9 bases, the J end lost 2 bases, and 11 bases lay between the germline ends. The CDR3 sequence is 13 residues long. The CDR3, as DNA: TGTGCCAGTAGGCGTGATGCCTACAATGAGCAGTTCTTC. It specifies CASRRDAYNEQFF.

This chain joins TRBV6-1 and TRBJ2-1, with 9 bases fitting TRBD2. The ends lost 6 bases at V and 5 bases at J; junction bases unmatched: 11. This CDR3 contains 16 residues. In germline, CDR1 is MNHNS, CDR2 SASEGT. The CDR3: CASRSISGSRNNEQFF. The CDR3 region has the DNA TGTGCCAGCAGGTCCATTAGCGGGAGTAGGAACAATGAGCAGTTCTTC.

The V gene is TRBV18, the J gene TRBJ2-7, with D maybe TRBD2 (6 bases). The CDR3 is 11 amino acids. The germline gives CDR1 KGHSH, CDR2 LQKENI. Trimming pared 7 bases from V and 4 bases from J, leaving 8 bases between. The CDR3 reads CASWGEYEQYF. In DNA, the CDR3 is TGTGCCAGCTGGGGGGAATACGAGCAGTACTTC.

The chain joins TRBV20-1 to TRBJ1-6; D ambiguous. CDR3 length equals 13 residues. Trimming removed 3 bases at V and 5 bases at J, with 8 bases between. Germline CDR1 reads DFQATT; CDR2 reads SNEGSKA (reference sequence). The CDR3 nucleotides read TGCAGTGCTAGGGGGTTAGATAATTCACCCCTCCACTTT. It codes for CSARGLDNSPLHF.

This rearrangement joins TRBV10-3 to TRBJ2-5; TRBD2 agrees at 9 bases. This CDR3 is built from 16 residues. Trimming took 5 bases from V and 5 from J; bases not matched to a gene: 12. Germline V gives CDR1 ENHRY, CDR2 SYGVKD. CDR3 region: CAISMGLAGLLETQYF. In nucleotides, the CDR3 is TGTGCCATCAGTATGGGCCTAGCGGGACTCCTTGAGACCCAGTACTTC.

This clonotype was counted between two and nine times. The chain uses TRBV5-1 and TRBJ2-5; D unresolved. The DNA end is a closer match to TRBJ2-1, so the J assignment may be wrong. This CDR3 is 15 amino acids long. The V gene's germline CDR1 is SGHRS and CDR2 YFSETQ. CDR3: CASSLEGFSNNEQFF. CDR3 DNA: TGCGCCAGCAGCCTGGAAGGGTTTTCCAACAATGAGCAGTTCTTC.

This clonotype was seen a few times. The chain is built from TRBV4-3 and TRBJ1-1, with 10 bases identical to TRBD1. Germline CDR1 and CDR2: LGHNA and YSLEER. V lost 0 bases and J lost 4; bases outside the gene matches: 2. The CDR3 extends over 15 amino acids. CDR3 DNA: TGCGCCAGCAGCCAAGACTGGACAGGGGGCACTGAAGCTTTCTTT. This gives the protein CASSQDWTGGTEAFF.

This clonotype was seen a few times. This sequence joins TRBV20-1 and TRBJ1-4; D may be TRBD1 (6 bases). CDR1 and CDR2 from the germline V gene are DFQATT and SNEGSKA (reference sequence). This CDR3 contains 14 residues. V dropped 0 bases and J dropped 8 bases, with 13 bases sitting between them. The CDR3 bases are TGCAGTGCTAGAGATCCCGGGACAAAAGAAAAACTGTTTTTT. It yields the protein CSARDPGTKEKLFF.

Concerning this clonotype itself: One junction end does not reproduce the germline sequence, and a read error may be involved. V usage is TRBV18 and J usage is TRBJ2-5; a possible D gene is TRBD1 (6 bases). CDR3 length: 14 amino acids. The germline V gene has CDR1 KGHSH and CDR2 LQKENI. CDR3 protein: CASSPGTGQETHYF. In nucleotides, the CDR3 is TGTGCCAGCTCACCGGGCACGGGACAAGAGACCCACTACTTC.

This clonotype has just a few counts. The CDR3: CASSPRVADEQFF. CDR3 nucleotides: TGCGCCAGCAGCCCCCGGGTAGCCGATGAGCAGTTCTTC. The chain uses TRBV4-3 and TRBJ2-5; unclear D gene. The J call is uncertain, as TRBJ2-1 better fits the DNA end. The CDR3 covers 13 residues. Germline V gene sequence: CDR1 LGHNA, CDR2 YSLEER.

This clonotype was seen a handful of times. This rearrangement joins TRBV7-9 to TRBJ1-1, with 7 bases that match TRBD1. Unmatched junction bases numbered 7, after V lost 3 bases and J lost 0 bases. In germline, CDR1 is SEHNR, CDR2 FQNEAQ (reference sequence). CDR3 length: 16 residues. The CDR3 reads CASSFLGTAVNTEAFF. CDR3 in DNA: TGTGCCAGCAGCTTCCTCGGGACAGCTGTGAACACTGAAGCTTTCTTT.